This is a list of T cell receptor beta chains from one sample in a study of blood T cell repertoires in COVID-19. TCRdb keeps only in-frame clones here, not all; method: immunoSEQ multiplex PCR. The repertoire holds almost 400,000 clones, with around 87% as singletons. Sequencing used peripheral blood. The source of these receptors is a woman in her sixties with COVID-19, enrolled during active disease. Both conserved end residues are part of each CDR3. The D gene is left open where the match is weak. Not all rows give a size; the values are once, few, many and, for expanded clones, a class.

TRBV7-3	-	TRBJ1-2	TRBD1	TGTGCCAGCAGCAAAAGCGGGACAGGGATGTATGGCTACACCTTC	CASSKSGTGMYGYTF
TRBV27	-	TRBJ1-1	TRBD1	TGTGCCAGCAGTCCCACGACAGGGTGGGCTTTCTTT	CASSPTTGWAFF
TRBV29-1	-	TRBJ2-1	TRBD2	TGCAGCGCTATTGGACTAGCGGGGCGTTACAATGAGCAGTTCTTC	CSAIGLAGRYNEQFF
TRBV2	-	TRBJ1-4	TRBD1	TGTGCCAGCAGTGAATGGGTACAGGGGGCAACTAATGAAAAACTGTTTTTT	CASSEWVQGATNEKLFF
TRBV6-5	-	TRBJ2-7	-	TGTGCCAGCGGAGTCCGGTTGGGTACGAACTACGAGCAGTACTTC	CASGVRLGTNYEQYF
TRBV28	-	TRBJ1-4	-	TGTGCCAGCAGTTTTTCGGGAGCAACTAATGAAAAACTGTTTTTT	CASSFSGATNEKLFF
TRBV5-6	once	TRBJ1-5	TRBD1	TGTGCCAGCAGCTCTCGGCCCGGGACAGGGGTTGGTCAGCCCCAGCATTTT	CASSSRPGTGVGQPQHF
TRBV5-6	-	TRBJ1-6	-	TGTGCCAGCAGCTTGGTTGGCAGGGGCGTTTCACCCCTCCACTTT	CASSLVGRGVSPLHF
TRBV19	once	TRBJ1-5	-	TGTGCCAGTAGTATATATTCAGATAATCAGCCCCAGCATTTT	CASSIYSDNQPQHF
TRBV12-5	-	TRBJ2-1	TRBD2	TGTGCTAGTGGTTTGGTATTAGTAGCGGGGTACAATGAGCAGTTCTTC	CASGLVLVAGYNEQFF
TRBV6-5	-	TRBJ2-7	-	TGTGCCAGCAGGGCCAGATCCTCCCGTGAGCAGTACTTC	CASRARSSREQYF
TRBV5-1	-	TRBJ1-5	-	TGCGCCAGCAGCTTGGGGGGCCTTAGCAATCAGCCCCAGCATTTT	CASSLGGLSNQPQHF
TRBV5-8	-	TRBJ2-2	TRBD1	TGTGCCAGCAGCACCGTGATCAGCAGGGGGCCCACCGGGGAGCTGTTTTTT	CASSTVISRGPTGELFF
TRBV3-1/TRBV3-2	-	TRBJ2-5	-	TGTGCCAGCAGCCATCCTACGTCAGGGATTGAGACCCAGTACTTC	CASSHPTSGIETQYF
TRBV6-5	-	TRBJ2-5	-	TGTGCCAGCAGTTACTCACATTGGGAGACCCAGTACTTC	CASSYSHWETQYF
TRBV6-6	-	TRBJ1-5	-	TGTGCCAGCAGTACTAACAGCAATCAGCCCCAGCATTTT	CASSTNSNQPQHF
TRBV24-1	once	TRBJ2-5	-	TGTGCCACCAGTGACGGCGGCCAAGAGACCCAGTACTTC	CATSDGGQETQYF
TRBV7-2	-	TRBJ2-3	-	TGTGCCAGCAGCTTAATCGGAGATACGCAGTATTTT	CASSLIGDTQYF
TRBV6-1	-	TRBJ2-3	TRBD2	TGTGCCAGCAGTGTGGGGACTAGCGGGGGGGCAAGGGATACGCAGTATTTT	CASSVGTSGGARDTQYF
TRBV2	-	TRBJ1-6	-	TGTGCCAGCAGGGGCGGCGGGCGAGACTCACCCCTCCACTTT	CASRGGGRDSPLHF
TRBV24-1	-	TRBJ2-5	TRBD1	TGTGCCACCAGTGATTCCCAGCGGACAGGCGGAGAGACCCAGTACTTC	CATSDSQRTGGETQYF
TRBV3-1/TRBV3-2	-	TRBJ2-5	-	TGTGCCAGCAGCCAAGGCGTCGAGACCCAGTACTTC	CASSQGVETQYF
TRBV10-2	-	TRBJ1-5	TRBD1	TGCGCCAGCAGACCAGGGGACAGGGGAAGAGGTCAGCCCCAGCATTTT	CASRPGDRGRGQPQHF
TRBV6-5	-	TRBJ1-2	-	TGTGCCAGCAGTTACTCGCGGGGGCCCACCGGCCGGGGCTACACCTTC	CASSYSRGPTGRGYTF
TRBV19	-	TRBJ2-3	-	TGTGCCAGTAGTATACCAGGGCCGGATACGCAGTATTTT	CASSIPGPDTQYF
TRBV7-9	once	TRBJ2-7	TRBD2	TGTGCCATCTCGTTTATTGCGGGGGGCGAGCAGTACTTC	CAISFIAGGEQYF
TRBV19	-	TRBJ2-7	-	TGTGCCAGTAGTTCCACCTGGACTTCCTCCTACGAGCAGTACTTC	CASSSTWTSSYEQYF
TRBV28	-	TRBJ1-4	-	TGTGCCAGCAGTTTAATCAGGGAAAAACTGTTTTTT	CASSLIREKLFF
TRBV7-2	-	TRBJ1-1	TRBD1	TGTGCCAGCAGCCGCGGGGCAGGGGGCATGAACACTGAAGCTTTCTTT	CASSRGAGGMNTEAFF
TRBV11-3	-	TRBJ1-3	-	TGTGCCAGCAGCTTAGGCGATGGAAACACCATATATTTT	CASSLGDGNTIYF
TRBV6-6	-	TRBJ1-6	-	TGTGCCAGCAGTTTAGAGGGTTTGCCACCCCTCCACTTT	CASSLEGLPPLHF
TRBV28	-	TRBJ2-5	TRBD1	TGTGCCAGCAGCCTGACAGGGAGAGGTGAGACCCAGTACTTC	CASSLTGRGETQYF
TRBV5-1	-	TRBJ1-1	-	TGCGCCAGCAGCTTGACCGAAGGGGAGGGATCGAACACTGAAGCTTTCTTT	CASSLTEGEGSNTEAFF
TRBV4-1	-	TRBJ2-2	TRBD2	TGCGCCAGCAGCCTTCGGACTAGCGGGGGGCGGAACACCGGGGAGCTGTTTTTT	CASSLRTSGGRNTGELFF
TRBV2	-	TRBJ1-2	-	TGTGCCAGCGGGGGGGAAGCCTATGGCTACACCTTC	CASGGEAYGYTF
TRBV7-3	-	TRBJ2-3	-	TGTGCCAGCAGCTTAACCACAGTAAGCACAGATACGCAGTATTTT	CASSLTTVSTDTQYF
TRBV5-1	-	TRBJ2-3	TRBD2	TGCGCCAGCAGCGTTAGCGGGGGGCGCACAGATACGCAGTATTTT	CASSVSGGRTDTQYF
TRBV5-1	-	TRBJ1-5	-	TGCGCCAGCAGCTTATCACAGGAGGGCTCGCCCCAGCATTTT	CASSLSQEGSPQHF
TRBV12-5	few	TRBJ1-1	-	TGTGCTAGTGGTTTGGGACAGGCGAACACTGAAGCTTTCTTT	CASGLGQANTEAFF
TRBV7-9	-	TRBJ2-4	-	TGTGCCAGCAGCTCCCACGACAGATTAGCCAAAAACATTCAGTACTTC	CASSSHDRLAKNIQYF
TRBV5-1	few	TRBJ2-2	TRBD1	TGCGCCAGCAGCTCCAGGGGGCCCACCGGGGAGCTGTTTTTT	CASSSRGPTGELFF
TRBV5-1	-	TRBJ2-3	TRBD2	TGCGCCAGCAGCTGGGCCCCTAGCGGGAGTAGCACAGATACGCAGTATTTT	CASSWAPSGSSTDTQYF
TRBV18	-	TRBJ1-4	-	TGTGCCAGCTCTTTATCCGGGGTCGCAACTAATGAAAAACTGTTTTTT	CASSLSGVATNEKLFF
TRBV4-1	-	TRBJ2-7	-	TGCGCCAGCAGCCAAGGTTCTAGGGGGTACGAGCAGTACTTC	CASSQGSRGYEQYF
TRBV7-9	-	TRBJ1-1	TRBD1	TGTGCCAGCACCTCCCCCCGGGACAGCCACATGAACACTGAAGCTTTCTTT	CASTSPRDSHMNTEAFF
TRBV12-3/TRBV12-4	-	TRBJ1-1	-	TGTGCCAGCAGGCCGGGAGGCACTGAAGCTTTCTTT	CASRPGGTEAFF